This TCR beta chain was found in a study of T cell responses to AZD1222 COVID-19 vaccine. Measured with immunoSEQ multiplex PCR; TCRdb has only the in-frame clones, and not every one. The sample comprises some 180,000 clones, approximately 90% of which are singletons, and about 1.7% rests with the top ten. Germline loops: CDR1 WSHSY, CDR2 SAAADI. The CDR3 loop spans 14 amino acids. After removal of 4 bases from V and 8 bases from J, the junction contained 10 bases not matched to a gene. The TCR comes from an adult who received the AZD1222 COVID-19 vaccine. The gene calls are TRBV10-2 and TRBJ1-2; 7 bases fit TRBD1. The specimen was peripheral blood, collected 28 days after the second AZD1222 dose. The CDR3 is CASSGTGELRGYTF. CDR3 DNA sequence: TGCGCCAGCAGTGGAACAGGGGAGTTAAGGGGCTACACCTTC.